The 8 T cell receptor beta chains below were found in one sample sequenced in a study of T cells expressing NK-cell markers. TCRdb reworked the 5' RACE reads into one entry per CDR3 protein, no DNA. The sample has 350,000 to 450,000 distinct CDR3 sequences, and its top ten clones hold roughly 5.5%. The sequencing input was blood T cells: a sorted CD56 or NKG2C T cell subset, CD4+ or CD8+ T cells, or bulk PBMC T cells (not recorded which). Receptor source: a man between 18 and 69 years old in good health.

The genes are TRBV7-9 and TRBJ2-6; the D call of TRBD1 rests on TCRdb alone, since no DNA is present to check it. Germline CDR1 is SEHNR and CDR2 is FQNEAQ (reference sequence). There are 15 residues in the CDR3. The CDR3: CASSFPLSGANVLTF. Using reference TRBV7-9 and TRBJ2-6 for the parts outside the CDR3, the full variable domain is DTGVSQNPRHKITKRGQNVTFRCDPISEHNRLYWYRQTLGQGPEFLTYFQNEAQLEKSRLLSDRFSAERPKGSFSTLEIQRTEQGDSAMYLCASSFPLSGANVLTFGAGSRLTVL.

This chain links TRBV15 with TRBJ2-3; there is no DNA to check the TCRdb D call of TRBD1. The CDR3 loop spans 15 amino acids. Germline V gene data show CDR1 as LNHNV and CDR2 as YYDKDF (reference sequence). The CDR3 spells CATSRDRGTRDTQYF.

This sequence joins TRBV3-1 and TRBJ2-3; checking the TCRdb D call of TRBD1 is not possible without DNA. The CDR3 length is 18 residues. Germline V gene data show CDR1 as LGHDT and CDR2 as YNNKEL (reference sequence). The CDR3 reads CASSQDLVRAETTDTQYF.

The chain has TRBV6-4 and TRBJ1-1; absent DNA, TCRdb's TRBD1 call cannot be checked. This CDR3 has 15 amino acids. The germline V gene has CDR1 MRHNA and CDR2 SNTAGT. This CDR3 reads CASSEGLGSGIEAFF.

The chain has TRBV20-1 and TRBJ2-1. This CDR3 is 14 amino acids long. The germline CDR1 and CDR2 sequences are DFQATT and SNEGSKA (reference sequence). CDR3 in amino acids: CSAMAGGSYNEQFF.

The chain recombines TRBV15 with TRBJ2-1; no DNA is available, so the TRBD2 call from TCRdb remains unchecked. Germline-derived CDR1 and CDR2 are LNHNV and YYDKDF (reference sequence). CDR3 size: 17 residues. The chain's CDR3 is CATSRTRLAGGYNEQFF.

The chain carries TRBV5-1 and TRBJ2-1; TCRdb proposes TRBD1, but this gene call is untestable without DNA. The CDR3 is made up of 16 amino acids. CDR1 SGHRS and CDR2 YFSETQ come from the germline V gene. The chain's CDR3 is CASSLQGQGMRNEQFF.

The chain uses TRBV18 and TRBJ2-3; absent DNA, TCRdb's TRBD1 call cannot be checked. Germline V gene lookup returns CDR1 KGHSH and CDR2 LQKENI. CDR3 length equals 14 residues. CDR3 sequence: CASTREMKRDTQYF.